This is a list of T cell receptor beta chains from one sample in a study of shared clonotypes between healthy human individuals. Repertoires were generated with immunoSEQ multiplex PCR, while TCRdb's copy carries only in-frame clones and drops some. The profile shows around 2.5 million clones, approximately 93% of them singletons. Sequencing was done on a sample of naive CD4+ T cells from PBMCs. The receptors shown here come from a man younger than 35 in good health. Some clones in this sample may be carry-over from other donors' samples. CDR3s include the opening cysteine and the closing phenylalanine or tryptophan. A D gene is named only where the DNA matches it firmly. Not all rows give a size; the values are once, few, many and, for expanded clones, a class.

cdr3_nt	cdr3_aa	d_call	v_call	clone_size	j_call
TGTGCCAGCAGCTCAATAGCGGAATTGGCGCTCGAGCAGTACTTC	CASSSIAELALEQYF	-	TRBV5-5	-	TRBJ2-7
TGCGCCAGCAGCCAAGAGGCCGAACGGACAGGAGTAGGTGTATATGGCTACACCTTC	CASSQEAERTGVGVYGYTF	TRBD1	TRBV4-1	-	TRBJ1-2
TGTGCCAGCATCCGGGACAGGGTTGGAAACACCATATATTTT	CASIRDRVGNTIYF	-	TRBV21-1	-	TRBJ1-3
TGTGCCAGTAGTATCGGGGGTCGGGTTTACGAGCAGTACTTC	CASSIGGRVYEQYF	-	TRBV19	-	TRBJ2-7
TGTGCCAGCAGCTTGGTCGGCTACGAGCAGTACTTC	CASSLVGYEQYF	-	TRBV5-6	-	TRBJ2-7
TGTGCCAGCACCGGGACAGCGAACACTGAAGCTTTCTTT	CASTGTANTEAFF	TRBD1	TRBV6-5	-	TRBJ1-1
TGTGCCATCAGTGAGTCCGGGACAGGGGGCTACTATGGCTACACCTTC	CAISESGTGGYYGYTF	TRBD1	TRBV10-3	-	TRBJ1-2
TGTGCCAGCAGCGCCCCGCTCAGGGCGAACTACGAGCAGTACTTC	CASSAPLRANYEQYF	-	TRBV11-2	-	TRBJ2-7
TGCGCCAGCAGCTTATTCCTGACCACAGATACGCAGTATTTT	CASSLFLTTDTQYF	-	TRBV5-1	-	TRBJ2-3
TGTGCCAGCAGCTTGGACAGGACCGGGGAGCTGTTTTTT	CASSLDRTGELFF	-	TRBV5-4	-	TRBJ2-2
TGTGCCAGCACCGACAGGACGAACACCGGGGAGCTGTTTTTT	CASTDRTNTGELFF	-	TRBV7-9	few	TRBJ2-2
TGTGCCAGCAGCCAAGAGGGGTGGGTCACTGAAGCTTTCTTT	CASSQEGWVTEAFF	-	TRBV7-8	-	TRBJ1-1
TGTGCCAGCAGAGGGACAGAGAACACTGAAGCTTTCTTT	CASRGTENTEAFF	TRBD1	TRBV28	few	TRBJ1-1
TGTGCCAGCAGTTGGGGACCCCGGGACAGAAAACTGTTTTTT	CASSWGPRDRKLFF	TRBD1	TRBV28	-	TRBJ1-4
TGCAGCGTTGAATTGGACAGGGAAATTAACACTGAAGCTTTCTTT	CSVELDREINTEAFF	TRBD1	TRBV29-1	-	TRBJ1-1
TGTGCCAGCTCACTCCTCCAGGCCCAAGAGACCCAGTACTTC	CASSLLQAQETQYF	-	TRBV18	-	TRBJ2-5
TGTGCCAGTAAACTAAGGGGACAGTATGGCTACACCTTC	CASKLRGQYGYTF	TRBD1	TRBV19	-	TRBJ1-2
TGTGCCAGCAGTGAGTATGCCGGGGGCACAGATACGCAGTATTTT	CASSEYAGGTDTQYF	-	TRBV28	-	TRBJ2-3
TGTGCCATCAGCTCTTCTCGGACAGTTTGGAGCACAGATACGCAGTATTTT	CAISSSRTVWSTDTQYF	-	TRBV10-3	-	TRBJ2-3
TGTGCCAGCAGTGGCAAGGACATTCAGCCCCAGCATTTT	CASSGKDIQPQHF	-	TRBV6-1	once	TRBJ1-5
TGTGCCAGCAGCTTTTCGGAAGGTCAGCCCCAGCATTTT	CASSFSEGQPQHF	-	TRBV7-9	-	TRBJ1-5
TGTGCCAGCAGCCCGGACAGGGCCGGAGGTACGCAGTATTTT	CASSPDRAGGTQYF	TRBD1	TRBV7-3	-	TRBJ2-3
TGTGCCAGTAGTATTATTGCGGTCGGGGAGCTGTTTTTT	CASSIIAVGELFF	-	TRBV19	-	TRBJ2-2
TGCGCCAGCAGTGCAGGGGGCCATAACTATGGCTACACCTTC	CASSAGGHNYGYTF	TRBD1	TRBV5-1	-	TRBJ1-2
TGTGCCAGCAGTTACTCAACGAGCCCTGGCTACACCTTC	CASSYSTSPGYTF	-	TRBV6-6	-	TRBJ1-2
TGTGCCAGCTCACCACGGTCACTAGCGGGAGTCGACAATGAGCAGTTCTTC	CASSPRSLAGVDNEQFF	TRBD2	TRBV18	-	TRBJ2-1
TGTGCCAGCAGCTTAGTGGGGGCCACTGAAGCTTTCTTT	CASSLVGATEAFF	-	TRBV7-8	-	TRBJ1-1
TGTGCCATCAGTGACCTAGGACAGGGCCAAAGCTCCTACGAGCAGTACTTC	CAISDLGQGQSSYEQYF	TRBD1	TRBV10-3	-	TRBJ2-7
TGTGCCAGCAGCCAAGATAGGCTAGCGGGAGTCAGTGAGCAGTTCTTC	CASSQDRLAGVSEQFF	TRBD2	TRBV4-2	-	TRBJ2-1
TGTGCCAGTAGTATTTGGGGGGGCGGGGAGACCCAGTACTTC	CASSIWGGGETQYF	-	TRBV19	-	TRBJ2-5
TGTGCCAGTAGGGGGACAGGGGAAAACACTGAAGCTTTCTTT	CASRGTGENTEAFF	TRBD1	TRBV19	few	TRBJ1-1
TGTGCCAGCAGTTTATCCGAGGCTAGCGGGCCGGGAGGCACAGATACGCAGTATTTT	CASSLSEASGPGGTDTQYF	TRBD2	TRBV27	-	TRBJ2-3
TGTGCCAGCAGCCCCGGACAGACCACCGGGGAGCTGTTTTTT	CASSPGQTTGELFF	-	TRBV7-3	-	TRBJ2-2
TGTGCCAGCAGCCAGTCTAGCGGGAGTTACGAGCAGTACTTC	CASSQSSGSYEQYF	TRBD2	TRBV11-3	-	TRBJ2-7
TGTGCCAGCAGCAAATCCCGGGACAATGACTATGGCTACACCTTC	CASSKSRDNDYGYTF	-	TRBV21-1	-	TRBJ1-2
TGTGCCAGCAGCGTAGCTGGAGGCTCTGGGGCCAACGTCCTGACTTTC	CASSVAGGSGANVLTF	-	TRBV9	-	TRBJ2-6
TGTGCCTGGAGTGTACTGGGGGTCACCGGGGAGCTGTTTTTT	CAWSVLGVTGELFF	-	TRBV30	-	TRBJ2-2
TGTGCCAGCAGTGGGGGAGGAGCGGGACGAACCGGGGAGCTGTTTTTT	CASSGGGAGRTGELFF	TRBD2	TRBV28	-	TRBJ2-2
TGTGCCAGCAGTGATTGGCCAGGGAGAGGCAATCAGCCCCAGCATTTT	CASSDWPGRGNQPQHF	-	TRBV6-1	-	TRBJ1-5
TGTGCCAGCAGCTCCGGTGTAGTCGCCGGGGAGCTGTTTTTT	CASSSGVVAGELFF	-	TRBV7-2	-	TRBJ2-2
TGTGCCAGCAGTCCCGACCGGGGCGCTTACAATGAGCAGTTCTTC	CASSPDRGAYNEQFF	-	TRBV28	-	TRBJ2-1
TGTGCCAGCAGGCCCCCGGCGGGAGGCCCCTACGAGCAGTACTTC	CASRPPAGGPYEQYF	TRBD2	TRBV6-5	-	TRBJ2-7
TGTGCCAGCAGCCGAAGAGGCCGGGGAGATACGCAGTATTTT	CASSRRGRGDTQYF	-	TRBV14	once	TRBJ2-3
TGTGCCAGTAGTATAGTTTTAGGCTTCTTTAGCAATCAGCCCCAGCATTTT	CASSIVLGFFSNQPQHF	-	TRBV19	-	TRBJ1-5
TGTGCCAGCAGCTTGGGACGGACAGGAGATGAGCAGTTCTTC	CASSLGRTGDEQFF	TRBD1	TRBV7-8	-	TRBJ2-1
TGTGCCAGCTCACCAATCGGGGGCAATCAGCCCCAGCATTTT	CASSPIGGNQPQHF	-	TRBV18	-	TRBJ1-5
TGTGCCAGCAGTTCCTTAACCCGGGGGCGGGAATATGGCTACACCTTC	CASSSLTRGREYGYTF	-	TRBV28	-	TRBJ1-2
TGTGCCGGCAACACAGGGGGAGGGAGCACTGAAGCTTTCTTT	CAGNTGGGSTEAFF	TRBD1	TRBV28	few	TRBJ1-1
TGTGCCAGCAGTCCAGTGGGTCTTATCTACGAGCAGTACTTC	CASSPVGLIYEQYF	-	TRBV28	-	TRBJ2-7
TGTGCCAGCAGTTTAGGGGGTGGAAATCAGCCCCAGCATTTT	CASSLGGGNQPQHF	-	TRBV27	-	TRBJ1-5
TGTGCCAGCAGTCCCCCGGGGCAGCCCCAGCATTTT	CASSPPGQPQHF	-	TRBV28	few	TRBJ1-5
TGTGCCAGCAGTGAACAGGGAGGTTATGGCTACACCTTC	CASSEQGGYGYTF	-	TRBV25-1	-	TRBJ1-2
TGCAGCGTTATCGGCGGACTCTGGCCCAATGAGCAGTTCTTC	CSVIGGLWPNEQFF	-	TRBV29-1	once	TRBJ2-1
TGTGCCAGTAGTGCCCAGGGGTACTATGGCTACACCTTC	CASSAQGYYGYTF	-	TRBV19	few	TRBJ1-2
TGTGCCTGGAGTGGCAGGGTGGCTCGAGAGACCCAGTACTTC	CAWSGRVARETQYF	-	TRBV30	-	TRBJ2-5
TGTGCCAGTAGTACCAGACAGGGAACCTATGGCTACACCTTC	CASSTRQGTYGYTF	TRBD1	TRBV19	-	TRBJ1-2
TGTGCCAGCAGCCAAGAAACTAGCGGAAAAGAGACCCAGTACTTC	CASSQETSGKETQYF	TRBD2	TRBV4-2	once	TRBJ2-5